This T cell receptor beta chain is from a study of T cells in Graves' hyperthyroidism and ophthalmopathy. Germline CDR1 SGHAT, CDR2 FQNNGV. V trimming: 5 bases; J trimming: 7 bases; junction bases outside the gene matches: 5. The CDR3 is made up of 15 amino acids. Patients were excluded for uncontrolled infection, other autoimmune disease, pregnancy or lactation. Out of 10 ml of fresh peripheral blood came the PBMCs. Amplification of TCR beta CDR3 regions used RNA as the template. When the TCR CDR3 underwent first-round RT-PCR, the HTBI primer set was used. TCRdb redid the calling of the multiplex PCR reads with MiXCR, one entry per CDR3 protein. The sample comprises under 600,000 distinct CDR3 sequences, 15% to 20% of which are singletons, and roughly 3% rests with the top ten. This clonotype was counted at least ten times. The antigen is undetermined. Study-level results: In the analysis, a 13 V-J model separated ophthalmopathy from stable hyperthyroidism. Blood shared most expanded thyroid clonotypes above 0.001.

The specimen sequenced was blood. The sequence was collected from a middle-aged woman with Graves' ophthalmopathy. V usage is TRBV11-2 and J usage is TRBJ2-1; 13 nucleotides line up with TRBD2. CDR3 coding DNA: TGTGCCAGCAGCCCGACTAGCGGGGGGAATAATGAGCAGTTCTTC. Its protein product is CASSPTSGGNNEQFF.